This record concerns one T cell receptor beta chain sequence. Its antigen is still unknown. This sample was included in a study of OX40 agonist ivuxolimab in advanced cancers. No patient had autoimmune disease or received systemic immunosuppression. CDR1 and CDR2 (germline): GTSNPN, SVGIG (reference sequence). With 7 bases removed from V and 11 bases from J, the gap between germline ends came to 11 bases. The CDR3 runs to 9 residues. General study results and limits: Expansion of clones was among the lowest in partial responders at 0.1-3.0 mg/kg. Dose levels from 0.1 to 3.0 mg/kg saw CD4+ and CD8+ blood T cells expand clonally by week 6.

Libraries were prepared by immunoSEQ multiplex PCR; TCRdb keeps only in-frame clonotypes and omits some of them. The table records 40,000 or so clones, 70% to 85% of them present only once. This chain joins TRBV30 and TRBJ1-1; the D is unclear. This sequence originates from an adult with an advanced solid tumor such as melanoma, head and neck, liver or kidney cancer. This sample comprised CD4+ or CD8+ T cells sorted from blood, obtained in a trial of the OX40 agonist ivuxolimab. Here the CDR3 reads CASTRPAFF. The CDR3 DNA reads as TGTGCCTCCACACGGCCCGCTTTCTTT.